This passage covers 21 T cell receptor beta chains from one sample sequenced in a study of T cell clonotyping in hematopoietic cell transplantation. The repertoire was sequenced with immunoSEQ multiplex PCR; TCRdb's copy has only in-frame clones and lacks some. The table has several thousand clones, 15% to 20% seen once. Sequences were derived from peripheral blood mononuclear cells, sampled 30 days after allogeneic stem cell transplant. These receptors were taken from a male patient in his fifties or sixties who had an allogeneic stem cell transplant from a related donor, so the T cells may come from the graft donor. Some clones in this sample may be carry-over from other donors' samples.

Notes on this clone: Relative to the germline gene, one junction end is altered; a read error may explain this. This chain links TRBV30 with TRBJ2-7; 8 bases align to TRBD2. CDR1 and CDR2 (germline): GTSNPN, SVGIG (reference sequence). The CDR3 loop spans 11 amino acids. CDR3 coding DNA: TGTGCCTGGAGTGTAACTAGCGGACTCCACTTC. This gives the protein CAWSVTSGLHF.

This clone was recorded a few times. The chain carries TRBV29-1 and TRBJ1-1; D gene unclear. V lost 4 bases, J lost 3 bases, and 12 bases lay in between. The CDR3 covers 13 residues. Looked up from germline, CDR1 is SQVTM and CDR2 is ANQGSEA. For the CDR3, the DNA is TGCAGCGTTGTCCCCCCAGATTACACTGAAGCTTTCTTT. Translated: CSVVPPDYTEAFF.

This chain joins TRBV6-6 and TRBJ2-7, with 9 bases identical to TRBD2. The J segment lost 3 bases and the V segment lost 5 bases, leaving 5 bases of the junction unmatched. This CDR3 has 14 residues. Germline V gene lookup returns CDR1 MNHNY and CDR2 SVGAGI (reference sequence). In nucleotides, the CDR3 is TGTGCCAGCAGTCGAGTAGCGGGGGACTACGAGCAGTACTTC. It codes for CASSRVAGDYEQYF.

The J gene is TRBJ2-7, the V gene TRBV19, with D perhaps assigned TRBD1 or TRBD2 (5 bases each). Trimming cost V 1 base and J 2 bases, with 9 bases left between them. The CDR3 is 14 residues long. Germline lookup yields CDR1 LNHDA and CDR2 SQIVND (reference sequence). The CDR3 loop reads CASSIAGAAYEQYF. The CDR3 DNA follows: TGTGCCAGTAGTATAGCCGGGGCCGCCTACGAGCAGTACTTC.

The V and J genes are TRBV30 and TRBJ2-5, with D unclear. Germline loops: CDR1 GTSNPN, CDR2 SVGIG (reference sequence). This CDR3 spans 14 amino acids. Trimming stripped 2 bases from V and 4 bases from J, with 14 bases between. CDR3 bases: TGTGCCTGGAGTAACGGGCCCCGAGGAGAGACCCAGTACTTC. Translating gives CAWSNGPRGETQYF.

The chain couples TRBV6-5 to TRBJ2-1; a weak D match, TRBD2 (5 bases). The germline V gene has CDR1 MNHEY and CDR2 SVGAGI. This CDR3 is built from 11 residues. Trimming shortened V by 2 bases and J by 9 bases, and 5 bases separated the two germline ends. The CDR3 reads CASSYGGEQFF. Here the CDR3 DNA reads TGTGCCAGCAGTTACGGAGGTGAGCAGTTCTTC.

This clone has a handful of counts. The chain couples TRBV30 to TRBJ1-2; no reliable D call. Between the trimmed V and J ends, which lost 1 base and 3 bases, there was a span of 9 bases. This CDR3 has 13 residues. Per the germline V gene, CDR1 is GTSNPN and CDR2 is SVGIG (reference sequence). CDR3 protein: CAWSGRADYGYTF. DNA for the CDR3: TGTGCCTGGAGTGGAAGGGCAGACTATGGCTACACCTTC.

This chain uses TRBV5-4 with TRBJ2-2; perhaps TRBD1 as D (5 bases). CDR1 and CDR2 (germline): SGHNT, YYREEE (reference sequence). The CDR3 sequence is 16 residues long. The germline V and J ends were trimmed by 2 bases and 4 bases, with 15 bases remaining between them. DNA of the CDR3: TGTGCCAGCAGCTTCCTTCGCCAGGGTGGCACCGGGGAGCTGTTTTTT. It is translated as CASSFLRQGGTGELFF.

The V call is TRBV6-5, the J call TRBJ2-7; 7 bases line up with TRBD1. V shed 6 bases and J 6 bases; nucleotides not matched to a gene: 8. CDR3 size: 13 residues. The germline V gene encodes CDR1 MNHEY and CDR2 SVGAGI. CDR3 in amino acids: CASRTGHIGEQYF. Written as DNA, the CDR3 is TGTGCCAGCAGGACAGGGCATATAGGCGAGCAGTACTTC.

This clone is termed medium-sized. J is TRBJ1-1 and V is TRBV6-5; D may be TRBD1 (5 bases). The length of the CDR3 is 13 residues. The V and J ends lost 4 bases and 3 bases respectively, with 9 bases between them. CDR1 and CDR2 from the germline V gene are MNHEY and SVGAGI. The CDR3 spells CASSSGLHTEAFF. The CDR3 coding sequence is TGTGCCAGCAGTTCGGGACTCCACACTGAAGCTTTCTTT.

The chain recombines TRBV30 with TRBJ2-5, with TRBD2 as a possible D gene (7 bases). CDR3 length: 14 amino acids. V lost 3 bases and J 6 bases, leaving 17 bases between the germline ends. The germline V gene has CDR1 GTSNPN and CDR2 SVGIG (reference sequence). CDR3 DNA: TGTGCCTGGAGCCCAGGACGGGGGGCGCAGACCCAGTACTTC. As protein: CAWSPGRGAQTQYF. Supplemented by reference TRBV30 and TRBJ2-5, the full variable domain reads SQTIHQWPATLVQPVGSPLSLECTVEGTSNPNLYWYRQAAGRGLQLLFYSVGIGQISSEVPQNLSASRPQDRQFILSSKKLLLSDSGFYLCAWSPGRGAQTQYFGPGTRLLVL.

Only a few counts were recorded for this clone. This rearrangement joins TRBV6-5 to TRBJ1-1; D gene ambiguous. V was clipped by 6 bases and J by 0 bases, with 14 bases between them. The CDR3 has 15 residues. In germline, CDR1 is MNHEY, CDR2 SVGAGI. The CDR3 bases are TGTGCCAGCAGGGCCGTGGTCACTTTGAACACTGAAGCTTTCTTT. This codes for CASRAVVTLNTEAFF.

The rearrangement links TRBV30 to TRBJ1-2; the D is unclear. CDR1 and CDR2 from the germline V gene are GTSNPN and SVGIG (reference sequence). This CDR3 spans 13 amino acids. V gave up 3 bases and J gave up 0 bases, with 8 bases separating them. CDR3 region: CAWSQRPNYGYTF. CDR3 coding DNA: TGTGCCTGGAGCCAAAGACCTAACTATGGCTACACCTTC.

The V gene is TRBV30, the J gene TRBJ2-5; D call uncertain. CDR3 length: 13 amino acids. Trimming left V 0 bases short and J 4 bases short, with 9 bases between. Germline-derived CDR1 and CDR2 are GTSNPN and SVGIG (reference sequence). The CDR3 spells CAWSVWNGETQYF. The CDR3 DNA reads TGTGCCTGGAGTGTTTGGAATGGAGAGACCCAGTACTTC.

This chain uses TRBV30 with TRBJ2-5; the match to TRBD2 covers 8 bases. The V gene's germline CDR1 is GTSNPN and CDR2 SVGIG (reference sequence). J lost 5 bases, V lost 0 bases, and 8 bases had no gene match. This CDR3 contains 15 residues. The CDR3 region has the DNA TGTGCCTGGAGTGTACCGGGACTAGGAGGCGAGACCCAGTACTTC. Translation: CAWSVPGLGGETQYF.

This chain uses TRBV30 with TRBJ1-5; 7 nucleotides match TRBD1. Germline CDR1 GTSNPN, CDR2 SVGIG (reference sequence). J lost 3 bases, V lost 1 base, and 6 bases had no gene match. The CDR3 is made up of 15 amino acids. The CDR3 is CAWSEGAALNQPQHF. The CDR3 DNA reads TGTGCCTGGAGTGAGGGGGCAGCCCTCAATCAGCCCCAGCATTTT. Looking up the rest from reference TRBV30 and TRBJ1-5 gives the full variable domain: SQTIHQWPATLVQPVGSPLSLECTVEGTSNPNLYWYRQAAGRGLQLLFYSVGIGQISSEVPQNLSASRPQDRQFILSSKKLLLSDSGFYLCAWSEGAALNQPQHFGDGTRLSIL.

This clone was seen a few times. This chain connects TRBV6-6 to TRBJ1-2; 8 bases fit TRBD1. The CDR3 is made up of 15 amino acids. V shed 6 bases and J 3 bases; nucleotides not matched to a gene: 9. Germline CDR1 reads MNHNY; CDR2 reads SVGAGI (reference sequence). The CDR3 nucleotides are TGTGCCAGCAGCCTAACAGGGGGAGAGGACTATGGCTACACCTTC. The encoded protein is CASSLTGGEDYGYTF.

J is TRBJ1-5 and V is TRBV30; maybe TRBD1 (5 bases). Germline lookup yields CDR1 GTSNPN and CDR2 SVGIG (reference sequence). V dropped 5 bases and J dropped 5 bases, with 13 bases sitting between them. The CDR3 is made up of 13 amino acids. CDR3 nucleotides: TGTGCCTGGGCCTCCGGGGCGGATCAGCCCCAGCATTTT. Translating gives CAWASGADQPQHF.

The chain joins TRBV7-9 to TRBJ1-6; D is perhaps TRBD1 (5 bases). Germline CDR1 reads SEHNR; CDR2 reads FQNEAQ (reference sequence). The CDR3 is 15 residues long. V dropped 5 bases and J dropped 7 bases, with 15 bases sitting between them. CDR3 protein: CASSPRQGANSPLHF. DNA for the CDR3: TGTGCCAGCAGCCCCCGTCAGGGTGCAAATTCACCCCTCCACTTT.

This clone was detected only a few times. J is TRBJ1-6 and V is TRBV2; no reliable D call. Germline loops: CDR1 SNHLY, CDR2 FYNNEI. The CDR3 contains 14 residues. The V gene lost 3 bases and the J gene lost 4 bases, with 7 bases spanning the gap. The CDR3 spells CASSEPLYNSPLHF. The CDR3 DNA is TGTGCCAGCAGTGAGCCGTTATATAATTCACCCCTCCACTTT. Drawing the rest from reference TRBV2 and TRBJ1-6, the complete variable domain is EPEVTQTPSHQVTQMGQEVILRCVPISNHLYFYWYRQILGQKVEFLVSFYNNEISEKSEIFDDQFSVERPDGSNFTLKIRSTKLEDSAMYFCASSEPLYNSPLHFGNGTRLTVT.

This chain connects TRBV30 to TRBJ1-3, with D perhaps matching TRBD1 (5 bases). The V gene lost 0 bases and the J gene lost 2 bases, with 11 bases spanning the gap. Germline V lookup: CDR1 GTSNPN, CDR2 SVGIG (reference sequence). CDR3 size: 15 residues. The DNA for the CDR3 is TGTGCCTGGAGTGTGGGGATCAGGGCTGGAAACACCATATATTTT. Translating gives CAWSVGIRAGNTIYF.